This T cell receptor (beta chain) came from a study of vaccination and CD4 T cells after COVID-19. Overall study: Taking of post-vaccine samples occurred a median around 67 days after dose two (range 14 to 241). Regarding the study as a whole: The median count of SARS-CoV-2-reactive clonotypes rose from about 20 to 38, not significantly.

Treatment here: approximately nine-day PBMC culture with coronavirus spike peptide pools or control peptides (ViraFEST assay). IL-2 (around 9.8 IU/ml) and peptide pools (around 10 ug/ml) were added to cultures of under 2.5 million PBMCs per well. The study sequenced cultured CD4+ T cell DNA using the Oncomine TCR Beta short-read assay. TCRdb passed the PCR reads through MiXCR, listing each CDR3 protein once. Here the sample spans roughly 22,000 distinct CDR3 sequences, about 31% being singletons. This clonotype was counted between two and nine times. Its antigen is undetermined. Germline V gene lookup returns CDR1 GTSNPN and CDR2 SVGIG (reference sequence). The ends lost 3 bases at V and 1 base at J; junction bases unmatched: 1. The CDR3 consists of 15 residues.

The sample comprised cultured CD4+ T cells from blood. The V call is TRBV30, the J call TRBJ1-6; the match to TRBD1 covers 9 bases. The TCR originated in a human donor with COVID-19. The CDR3 DNA follows: TGTGCCTGGAGGACAGGGGGATCCTATAATTCACCCCTCCACTTT. It specifies CAWRTGGSYNSPLHF.